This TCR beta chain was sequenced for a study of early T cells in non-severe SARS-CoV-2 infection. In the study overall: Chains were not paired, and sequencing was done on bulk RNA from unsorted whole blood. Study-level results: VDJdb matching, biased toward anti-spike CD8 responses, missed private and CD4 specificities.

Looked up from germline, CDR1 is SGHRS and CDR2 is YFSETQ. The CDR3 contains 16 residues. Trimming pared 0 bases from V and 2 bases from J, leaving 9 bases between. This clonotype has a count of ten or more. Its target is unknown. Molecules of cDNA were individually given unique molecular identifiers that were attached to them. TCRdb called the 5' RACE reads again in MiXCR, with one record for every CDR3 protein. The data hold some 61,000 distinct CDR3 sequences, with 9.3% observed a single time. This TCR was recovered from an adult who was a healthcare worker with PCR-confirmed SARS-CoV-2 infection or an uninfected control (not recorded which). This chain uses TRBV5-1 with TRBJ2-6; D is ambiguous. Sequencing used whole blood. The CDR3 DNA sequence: TGCGCCAGCAGCTTGGAGGTAGGGACTGGGGCCAACGTCCTGACTTTC. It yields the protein CASSLEVGTGANVLTF.